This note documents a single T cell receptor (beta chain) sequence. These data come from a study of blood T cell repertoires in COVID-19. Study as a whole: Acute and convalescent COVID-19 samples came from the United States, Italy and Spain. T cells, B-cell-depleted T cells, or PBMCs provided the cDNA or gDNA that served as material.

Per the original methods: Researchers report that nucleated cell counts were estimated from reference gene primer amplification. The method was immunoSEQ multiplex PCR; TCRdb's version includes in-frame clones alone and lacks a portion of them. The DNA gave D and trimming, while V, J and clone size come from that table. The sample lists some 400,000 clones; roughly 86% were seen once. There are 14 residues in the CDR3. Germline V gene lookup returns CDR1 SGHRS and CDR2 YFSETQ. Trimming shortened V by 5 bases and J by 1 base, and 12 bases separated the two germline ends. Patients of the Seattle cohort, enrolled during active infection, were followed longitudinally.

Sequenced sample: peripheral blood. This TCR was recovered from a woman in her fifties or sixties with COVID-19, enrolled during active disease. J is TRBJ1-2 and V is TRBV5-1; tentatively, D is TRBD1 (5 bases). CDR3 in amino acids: CASRRTTNNYGYTF. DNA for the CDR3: TGCGCCAGCAGGCGGACAACAAATAACTATGGCTACACCTTC.